This T cell receptor (beta chain) comes out of a study of cytomegalovirus exposure and HLA in healthy donors. General study points: Later analysis demonstrated an association between a missense DCLRE1C variant and TCR beta V- and J-gene trimming.

Germline V CDR1 and CDR2: SGHRS, YFSETQ. J lost 1 base, V lost 2 bases, and 8 bases had no gene match. CDR3 length equals 16 residues. Of note for this clone: Its specificity is unknown.

Primers included in the PCR were 60 Vbeta and 13 Jbeta primers. Clones were sequenced by immunoSEQ multiplex PCR, and TCRdb holds only the in-frame ones, with some missing. Seen here are 50,000 to 60,000 clones, 75% to 80% observed once, and the top ten hold 1.4% to 1.5%. V and J are TRBV5-1 and TRBJ1-1; TRBD1 matches 7 bases. What was sequenced was PBMCs. The sequence was obtained from a female donor in good health and CMV-seronegative. CDR3 in amino acids: CASSLFSGTANTEAFF. CDR3 coding DNA: TGCGCCAGCAGCTTATTTTCCGGGACAGCGAACACTGAAGCTTTCTTT.